This record covers a single T cell receptor beta chain. The data belong to a study of blood T cell repertoires in COVID-19. J gave up 8 bases and V 5 bases, and 7 bases lay outside the gene matches. The CDR3 sequence is 14 residues long. Germline assignment: CDR1 SEHNR and CDR2 FQNEAQ (reference sequence). Data came from immunoSEQ multiplex PCR; TCRdb stores just in-frame clones and leaves some out. The table lists under 140,000 clones, around 68% of them singletons, with more than 7.5% in the top ten. This sequence originates from a woman aged 55-69 years with acute or convalescent COVID-19. The sample consisted of peripheral blood. This chain connects TRBV7-9 to TRBJ1-4; TRBD1 aligns across 8 bases. In DNA, the CDR3 is TGTGCCAGCAGCCAGACAGGGGCCTCGGAAAAACTGTTTTTT. Residues: CASSQTGASEKLFF.